The TCR beta chain described here comes from a study of T cells in Graves' hyperthyroidism and ophthalmopathy. General study points: Ophthalmopathy cases were set apart from stable hyperthyroidism by a 13 V-J model. The majority of expanded thyroid clonotypes above 0.001 also appeared in blood.

Note on this clonotype: Its target is not known.

TCR beta CDR3 region amplification was performed from RNA transcripts. HTBI primers drove first-round RT-PCR of the TCR CDR3. TCRdb reanalysed the multiplex PCR reads using MiXCR and keeps one entry per CDR3 protein. This table holds about 770,000 distinct CDR3 sequences, around 19% found once. The CDR3 loop spans 13 amino acids. The germline V and J ends were trimmed by 5 bases and 2 bases, with 9 bases remaining between them. Germline CDR1 reads LNHDA; CDR2 reads SQIVND (reference sequence). Sequenced sample: blood. The chain uses TRBV19 and TRBJ2-5; D is perhaps TRBD1 (6 bases). This TCR was sampled from a woman aged 45-59 years with Graves' hyperthyroidism that later progressed to Graves' ophthalmopathy. CDR3 nucleotides: TGTGCCAGTAGTCGGGACAAGCAAGAGACCCAGTACTTC. It encodes CASSRDKQETQYF.